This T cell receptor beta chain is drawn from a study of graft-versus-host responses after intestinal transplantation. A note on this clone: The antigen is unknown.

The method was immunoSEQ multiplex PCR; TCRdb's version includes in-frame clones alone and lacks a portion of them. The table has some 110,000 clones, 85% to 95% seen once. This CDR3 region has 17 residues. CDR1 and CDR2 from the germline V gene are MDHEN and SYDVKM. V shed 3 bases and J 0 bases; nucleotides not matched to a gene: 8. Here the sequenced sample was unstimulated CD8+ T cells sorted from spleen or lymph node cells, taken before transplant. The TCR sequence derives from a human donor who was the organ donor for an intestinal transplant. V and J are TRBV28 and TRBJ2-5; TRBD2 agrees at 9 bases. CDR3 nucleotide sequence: TGTGCCAGCAGTTTTGAACTAGCGGGTACAAACCAAGAGACCCAGTACTTC. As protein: CASSFELAGTNQETQYF. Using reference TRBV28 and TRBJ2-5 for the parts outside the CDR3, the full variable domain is DVKVTQSSRYLVKRTGEKVFLECVQDMDHENMFWYRQDPGLGLRLIYFSYDVKMKEKGDIPEGYSVSREKKERFSLILESASTNQTSMYLCASSFELAGTNQETQYFGPGTRLLVL.